This T cell receptor beta chain was observed in a study of T cells in Graves' hyperthyroidism and ophthalmopathy. General study results and limits: Clonotypes that were expanded in thyroid above 0.001 mostly appeared in blood too. Ophthalmopathy, as predicted by the model, came a median roughly 6.5 months after the prediction.

It was RNA transcripts that yielded the amplified TCR beta CDR3 regions. TCR CDR3 underwent first-round RT-PCR with the HTBI primer set. TCRdb called the multiplex PCR reads again in MiXCR, with one record for every CDR3 protein. Of 250,000 to 300,000 distinct CDR3 sequences in the sample, 15% are singletons; the top ten hold 30% to 35%. CDR1 and CDR2 from the germline V gene are KGHSH and LQKENI. V lost 8 bases to trimming and J lost 4 bases, with 5 bases between them. This CDR3 region has 10 residues. Aged 18 to 65, the patients had hyperthyroidism that was newly diagnosed and had lasted under 2 months. Diagnostic decisions used clinical symptoms, serum thyroxine and TRAb, thyroid ultrasound and orbital computed tomography. This clonotype was seen ten or more times. The antigen is undetermined.

The chain combines TRBV18 with TRBJ2-5; a possible D gene is TRBD1 (5 bases). Source material: blood. This clonotype was sampled from a woman aged 50 to 60 with Graves' hyperthyroidism that later progressed to Graves' ophthalmopathy. The CDR3 spells CASQGETQYF. DNA for the CDR3: TGTGCCAGCCAGGGAGAGACCCAGTACTTC.